These T cell receptor beta chains were read from a single sample in a study of cytomegalovirus exposure and HLA in healthy donors. Some clones are missing from TCRdb's copy, which holds only in-frame ones; the method was immunoSEQ multiplex PCR. Of just over 200,000 clones in the sample, under 85% were seen once. Sample: PBMCs. Receptor source: a man aged 50 or older in good health and CMV-seronegative. CDR3s include the opening cysteine and the closing phenylalanine or tryptophan. A D gene is named only where the DNA matches it firmly. Clone size is stated in some rows and not others, as once, few, many or a class when expanded.

J | V | length | D | size | DNA | CDR3
TRBJ1-6 | TRBV11-1 | 14 | . | . | TGTGCCAGCAGCCGGACAAGCTATAATTCACCCCTCCACTTT | CASSRTSYNSPLHF
TRBJ1-1 | TRBV18 | 15 | . | . | TGTGCCAGCTCCTTTTGGCAGGGGATGAACACTGAAGCTTTCTTT | CASSFWQGMNTEAFF
TRBJ2-7 | TRBV28 | 11 | . | few | TGTGCCAGCAGTTTACTCTACGAGCAGTACTTC | CASSLLYEQYF
TRBJ2-4 | TRBV6-6 | 15 | . | . | TGTGCCAGCAGTTTACAGGGAAGGCACGAAAACATTCAGTACTTC | CASSLQGRHENIQYF
TRBJ2-3 | TRBV2 | 14 | TRBD2 | . | TGTGCCAGCAGCGCCGGGACTAGCGGGACTCTGCAGTATTTT | CASSAGTSGTLQYF
TRBJ1-5 | TRBV28 | 15 | TRBD1 | . | TGTGCCAGCAGTTTAGGGGACAGGGAGCGGCAGCCCCAGCATTTT | CASSLGDRERQPQHF
TRBJ2-7 | TRBV5-8 | 14 | . | . | TGTGCCAGCAGCTTACTGAGCGCGACCTACGAGCAGTACTTC | CASSLLSATYEQYF
TRBJ1-1 | TRBV6-5 | 14 | . | . | TGTGCCAGCAGTTTCTTTCGCGGGGGGGGTGTAGCTTTCTTT | CASSFFRGGGVAFF
TRBJ1-2 | TRBV6-1 | 16 | . | once | TGTGCCAGCAGTGAAGCTGAGGGCAGGAGTAACTATGGCTACACCTTC | CASSEAEGRSNYGYTF
TRBJ2-6 | TRBV5-1 | 18 | . | . | TGCGCCAGCAGCCGGGCCCTATCACAGGGCTCTGGGGCCAACGTCCTGACTTTC | CASSRALSQGSGANVLTF
TRBJ2-7 | TRBV2 | 16 | TRBD2 | . | TGTGCCAGCAGAACCCTAGGTGGGCTAGCGGACTACGAGCAGTACTTC | CASRTLGGLADYEQYF
TRBJ2-5 | TRBV7-2 | 16 | . | few | TGTGCCAGCAGCTTAAATCAGCGGCTAGCGAAAGAGACCCAGTACTTC | CASSLNQRLAKETQYF
TRBJ1-2 | TRBV27 | 11 | . | . | TGTGCCAGCAGTTCAGGGGATGGCTACACCTTC | CASSSGDGYTF
TRBJ2-1 | TRBV6-5 | 15 | TRBD2 | . | TGTGCCAGCAGTCGCCTAGCGGGAGATCCTCATGAGCAGTTCTTC | CASSRLAGDPHEQFF
TRBJ1-1 | TRBV28 | 13 | . | . | TGTGCCAGCAGTTTTGCGGCTTGGGCTGAAGCTTTCTTT | CASSFAAWAEAFF
TRBJ1-2 | TRBV28 | 12 | . | . | TGTGCCAGCAGTCTGCCCGGCTATGGCTACACCTTC | CASSLPGYGYTF
TRBJ2-7 | TRBV15 | 14 | TRBD2 | few | TGTGCCACCAGCAAAAGCGGGAGAGGAAAAGAGCAGTACTTC | CATSKSGRGKEQYF
TRBJ1-2 | TRBV7-8 | 16 | TRBD1 | once | TGTGCCAGCAGCTTAGGATTCTCGACAGGGAACTATGGCTACACCTTC | CASSLGFSTGNYGYTF
TRBJ2-1 | TRBV18 | 13 | TRBD2 | . | TGTGCCAGCTCACCGGTCGGGGGGAATGAGCAGTTCTTC | CASSPVGGNEQFF
TRBJ2-3 | TRBV7-2 | 16 | . | . | TGTGCCAGCAGCCCAAGGCGGACAGTGAGCACAGATACGCAGTATTTT | CASSPRRTVSTDTQYF
TRBJ2-7 | TRBV9 | 15 | . | . | TGTGCCAGCAGCGTAGGCGCCGGGAACACTTACGAACAGTACTTC | CASSVGAGNTYEQYF
TRBJ1-5 | TRBV28 | 15 | TRBD1 | . | TGTGCCAGCAGTCCCGGGACAGCGAGCAATCAGCCCCAGCATTTT | CASSPGTASNQPQHF
TRBJ1-6 | TRBV27 | 13 | TRBD1 | . | TGTGCCAGCAAGTTACAGGGGAATTCACCCCTCCACTTT | CASKLQGNSPLHF
TRBJ2-4 | TRBV27 | 16 | TRBD1 | . | TGTGCCAGCAGTTTATTCCCGGGGACAGGGAAAAACATTCAGTACTTC | CASSLFPGTGKNIQYF
TRBJ1-4 | TRBV25-1 | 13 | . | . | TGTGCCAGCAGACAGGCAACTAATGAAAAACTGTTTTTT | CASRQATNEKLFF
TRBJ1-3 | TRBV28 | 15 | . | . | TGTGCCAGTCGAAGCGGAGGGTTCTCGGGAAACACCATATATTTT | CASRSGGFSGNTIYF
TRBJ2-7 | TRBV30 | 11 | . | . | TGTGCCTGGAGGTCACACTACGAGCAGTACTTC | CAWRSHYEQYF
TRBJ1-2 | TRBV2 | 15 | . | few | TGTGCCAGCACCCGGCCTACCGAGGAGAACTATGGCTACACCTTC | CASTRPTEENYGYTF
TRBJ1-1 | TRBV10-3 | 15 | TRBD1 | once | TGTGCCATCAGTGAGTCGCCAGGGGGCGGCACTGAAGCTTTCTTT | CAISESPGGGTEAFF
TRBJ2-7 | TRBV9 | 11 | . | . | TGTGCCAGCAGCGATAATTACGAGCAGTACTTC | CASSDNYEQYF
TRBJ2-5 | TRBV30 | 11 | . | . | TGTGCCTGGAGTGTCGTAGAGACCCAGTACTTC | CAWSVVETQYF
TRBJ1-2 | TRBV28 | 13 | . | once | TGTGCCAGCAGTTTAACAGCTAACTATGGCTACACCTTC | CASSLTANYGYTF
TRBJ1-1 | TRBV7-9 | 17 | . | few | TGTGCCAGCAGCTTAGTAGGTGGACAGAGTATGAACACTGAAGCTTTCTTT | CASSLVGGQSMNTEAFF
TRBJ1-1 | TRBV4-1 | 16 | TRBD1 | . | TGCGCCAGCAGCCAACCTCACACAGGGGTATTCGGTGAAGCTTTCTTT | CASSQPHTGVFGEAFF
TRBJ1-6 | TRBV9 | 14 | TRBD1 | once | TGTGCCAGCAGCTCGGACAGGGGTTCATCACCCCTCCACTTT | CASSSDRGSSPLHF
TRBJ1-3 | TRBV4-1 | 16 | TRBD1 | few | TGCGCCAGCAGCCAGGGCAGGGGGTACTCTGGAAACACCATATATTTT | CASSQGRGYSGNTIYF
TRBJ2-1 | TRBV6-1 | 15 | TRBD2 | once | TGTGCCAGCAGTGACGCGCCACTAGCGATCAATGAGCAGTTCTTC | CASSDAPLAINEQFF
TRBJ1-1 | TRBV18 | 14 | TRBD1 | . | TGTGCCAGCTCACGGGACAGGGAAAACACTGAAGCTTTCTTT | CASSRDRENTEAFF
TRBJ2-3 | TRBV18 | 15 | TRBD1 | . | TGTGCCAGCTTACCGACAGGGGGCGGCACAGATACGCAGTATTTT | CASLPTGGGTDTQYF
TRBJ2-6 | TRBV14 | 17 | TRBD2 | . | TGTGCCAGCAGCCCCGGGACTAGCGAGGACGGGGCCAACGTCCTGACTTTC | CASSPGTSEDGANVLTF
TRBJ1-5 | TRBV25-1 | 15 | . | . | TGTGCCAGCAGTGAATTAAGGGGGAGCAATCAGCCCCAGCATTTT | CASSELRGSNQPQHF
TRBJ2-1 | TRBV4-2 | 16 | TRBD2 | . | TGTGCCAGCAGCCAAGACGGGAGGGCCACCTACAATGAGCAGTTCTTC | CASSQDGRATYNEQFF
TRBJ2-7 | TRBV27 | 14 | TRBD1 | . | TGTGCCAGCAGTTTGGGACAGGGTCCCTACGAGCAGTACTTC | CASSLGQGPYEQYF
TRBJ1-1 | TRBV4-2 | 13 | . | few | TGTGCCAGCGAGGACACTTTAGGTACTGAAGCTTTCTTT | CASEDTLGTEAFF
TRBJ2-7 | TRBV7-9 | 14 | TRBD2 | . | TGTGCCAGCAGCCCCGGGGGGGGTGGCTACGAGCAGTACTTC | CASSPGGGGYEQYF
TRBJ2-3 | TRBV19 | 14 | . | . | TGTGCCAGTAGTGTGGGGGGAAGCACAGATACGCAGTATTTT | CASSVGGSTDTQYF
TRBJ2-7 | TRBV25-1 | 15 | TRBD2 | . | TGTGCCAGCAGTGAAATCGGGGCGGGGGCCTACGAGCAGTACTTC | CASSEIGAGAYEQYF
TRBJ2-4 | TRBV5-1 | 14 | . | few | TGCGCCAGCAGCTTGGATCTAGCCAAAAACATTCAGTACTTC | CASSLDLAKNIQYF
TRBJ1-5 | TRBV18 | 15 | . | . | TGTGCCAGCTCACCAGGGGGCAGTAGCAATCAGCCCCAGCATTTT | CASSPGGSSNQPQHF
TRBJ2-7 | TRBV28 | 13 | . | . | TGTGCCAGCAGTTTCGGACTCTCCTACGAGCAGTACTTC | CASSFGLSYEQYF
TRBJ2-4 | TRBV28 | 12 | . | . | TGTGCCAGCAGCCGGACCAGCACTAGTGCGTACTTC | CASSRTSTSAYF
TRBJ2-7 | TRBV4-1 | 16 | TRBD2 | . | TGCGCCAGCAGCCTGCAACTAGCGGGAGTGAATGGCGAGCAGTACTTC | CASSLQLAGVNGEQYF
TRBJ1-5 | TRBV27 | 16 | . | few | TGTGCCAGCAGTTTAAGGGGGTCTCGAAGCAATCAGCCCCAGCATTTT | CASSLRGSRSNQPQHF
TRBJ2-7 | TRBV2 | 13 | TRBD1 | . | TGTGCCAGCAGAGACAGGGTCAGCGGCGAGCAGTACTTC | CASRDRVSGEQYF
TRBJ1-1 | TRBV5-8 | 15 | TRBD1 | . | TGTGCCAGCAGCTGGAGGACAGGGATGAACACTGAAGCTTTCTTT | CASSWRTGMNTEAFF
TRBJ1-2 | TRBV5-6 | 15 | . | . | TGTGCCAGCAGCTTGGAGAAGGCAGGGCAATATGGCTACACCTTC | CASSLEKAGQYGYTF
TRBJ2-7 | TRBV30 | 14 | TRBD2 | . | TGTGCCCGATCCGGCGGGAGGCCGGGGAGGGAGCAGTACTTC | CARSGGRPGREQYF
TRBJ1-3 | TRBV5-4 | 13 | . | . | TGTGCCAGCAGCGGTCAGGACAGAAACACCATATATTTT | CASSGQDRNTIYF
TRBJ1-1 | TRBV25-1 | 14 | . | few | TGTGCCAGCAGAGAGGGCGGGTTGAACACTGAAGCTTTCTTT | CASREGGLNTEAFF
TRBJ2-3 | TRBV4-1 | 12 | . | . | TGCGCCAGCAGCTCTACTAGGGATACGCAGTATTTT | CASSSTRDTQYF